The 21 T cell receptor beta chains below were found in one sample sequenced in a study of identical twins. Via MiXCR, TCRdb re-called the 5' RACE reads, giving one row per CDR3 protein. The table shows 260,000 or so distinct CDR3 sequences, with approximately 7.3% occurring only once. These data were also reused for a study on yellow fever vaccine responses in identical twins.

Sequencing was performed on CD8+ T cells sorted from blood. Receptors were obtained from a woman under 30 in good health.

The chain recombines TRBV3-1 with TRBJ2-3; the D gene is possibly TRBD1 (6 bases). With 0 bases removed from V and 0 bases from J, the gap between germline ends came to 16 bases. CDR1 and CDR2 from the germline V gene are LGHDT and YNNKEL (reference sequence). The CDR3 length is 18 residues. Written as DNA, the CDR3 is TGTGCCAGCAGCCAAGAGACCACACAGGGACCCAGCACAGATACGCAGTATTTT. This gives the protein CASSQETTQGPSTDTQYF.

This clonotype was seen only a few times. V is TRBV25-1 and J is TRBJ1-2; D uncertain. Between the trimmed V and J ends, which lost 2 bases and 6 bases, there was a span of 16 bases. The CDR3 runs to 15 residues. Germline CDR1 reads MGHDK; CDR2 reads SYGVNS. In DNA, the CDR3 is TGTGCCAGCAGTGAAGCTCATTCGGGGTTTGATGGCTACACCTTC. Translating it yields CASSEAHSGFDGYTF.

This clonotype was seen many times. The rearrangement uses TRBV28 and TRBJ1-1; no clear D. V lost 6 bases to trimming and J lost 1 base, with 9 bases between them. The germline CDR1 and CDR2 sequences are MDHEN and SYDVKM. The CDR3 totals 13 residues. The CDR3 sequence: CASSYVENTEAFF. The CDR3 DNA follows: TGTGCCAGCAGCTACGTGGAGAACACTGAAGCTTTCTTT.

In this sample, this clonotype turned up many times. This chain connects TRBV29-1 to TRBJ2-7; 7 positions agree with TRBD1. The CDR3 loop spans 15 amino acids. Germline V gene sequence: CDR1 SQVTM, CDR2 ANQGSEA. V lost 1 base and J lost 5; bases outside the gene matches: 11. The CDR3 sequence is CSVEVQFRGGHEQYF. The CDR3 nucleotides read TGCAGCGTTGAAGTCCAGTTCCGAGGGGGCCACGAGCAGTACTTC.

This clonotype was detected many times. This rearrangement joins TRBV7-9 to TRBJ2-7, with D unclear. CDR3 size: 13 residues. The V and J ends lost 3 bases and 0 bases respectively, with 6 bases between them. CDR1 and CDR2 (germline): SEHNR, FQNEAQ (reference sequence). The CDR3 DNA reads as TGTGCCAGCAGCTTTCCGGCCTCCTACGAGCAGTACGTC. Its protein product is CASSFPASYEQYV.

This sequence joins TRBV12-3 or TRBV12-4 and TRBJ2-3, with D hard to call. V lost 5 bases and J lost 4, with 13 bases in between. This CDR3 is 14 amino acids long. The CDR3 nucleotides read TGTGCCAGCAGTCCGCTCAAGGGCCCAGATACGCAGTATTTT. It specifies CASSPLKGPDTQYF.

This clonotype has only a few counts. The chain is built from TRBV20-1 and TRBJ2-5; D is perhaps TRBD1 (6 bases). The ends were cut back, 0 bases at V and 5 bases at J, with 19 bases in the middle. CDR1 DFQATT and CDR2 SNEGSKA come from the germline V gene (reference sequence). This CDR3 region has 16 residues. CDR3 region: CSARDRLGASEETQYF. CDR3 bases: TGCAGTGCTAGAGATCGGTTGGGGGCGAGCGAGGAGACCCAGTACTTC.

Ten or more counts support this clonotype. CDR3 DNA sequence: TGTGCCACCAGGGGCGGGAGGGCCTCCACAGATACGCAGTATTTT. It is translated as CATRGGRASTDTQYF. V usage is TRBV15 and J usage is TRBJ2-3; 9 bases agree with TRBD2. V gave up 6 bases and J gave up 2 bases; unmatched junction bases: 6. The CDR3 contains 15 residues. In germline, CDR1 is LNHNV, CDR2 YYDKDF (reference sequence).

In this sample, this clonotype turned up many times. V usage is TRBV12-3 or TRBV12-4 and J usage is TRBJ1-6, with D unclear. CDR3 length: 16 residues. Trimming removed 3 bases at V and 2 bases at J, with 11 bases between. The CDR3 DNA follows: TGTGCCAGCAGTTTGTGGATCGGAACCTATAATTCACCCCTCCACTTT. Translated, it gives CASSLWIGTYNSPLHF.

This clonotype was counted many times. This chain joins TRBV18 and TRBJ1-1; D perhaps matches TRBD1 (5 bases). The CDR3 totals 17 residues. Between the trimmed V and J ends, which lost 0 bases and 1 base, there was a span of 15 bases. Germline-derived CDR1 and CDR2 are KGHSH and LQKENI. In DNA, the CDR3 is TGTGCCAGCTCACCACCAGACAAACCCCAGGGGAACACTGAAGCTTTCTTT. Amino acid sequence: CASSPPDKPQGNTEAFF.

This clonotype was found a few times. This chain uses TRBV29-1 with TRBJ2-7; perhaps TRBD2 as D (5 bases). The CDR3 has 14 residues. Trimming pared 3 bases from V and 5 bases from J, leaving 17 bases between. The germline CDR1 and CDR2 sequences are SQVTM and ANQGSEA. The CDR3 here is CSVDSGNRFDEQYV. The CDR3, as DNA: TGCAGCGTTGACAGCGGCAATAGGTTCGACGAGCAGTACGTC.

The chain has TRBV15 and TRBJ1-1, with a weak D call TRBD1 (5 bases). This CDR3 contains 15 residues. Germline V lookup: CDR1 LNHNV, CDR2 YYDKDF (reference sequence). Trimming cost V 4 bases and J 2 bases, with 14 bases left between them. The CDR3 bases are TGTGCCACCAGCACCAAGGGCAGGGTAAACACTGAAGCTTTCTTT. Protein product: CATSTKGRVNTEAFF. The whole variable domain, remainder taken from reference TRBV15 and TRBJ1-1, is DAMVIQNPRYQVTQFGKPVTLSCSQTLNHNVMYWYQQKSSQAPKLLFHYYDKDFNNEADTPDNFQSRRPNTSFCFLDIRSPGLGDTAMYLCATSTKGRVNTEAFFGQGTRLTVV.

This chain links TRBV7-9 with TRBJ2-7; TRBD2 matches 8 bases. The CDR3 length is 12 residues. Germline assignment: CDR1 SEHNR and CDR2 FQNEAQ (reference sequence). Trimming cost V 9 bases and J 3 bases; bases outside gene matches: 4. DNA for the CDR3: TGTGCCAGTAGCGGGACCTTCTACGAGCAGTACTTC. This codes for CASSGTFYEQYF.

The chain carries TRBV7-6 and TRBJ2-1; D might be TRBD2 (6 bases). The CDR3 contains 16 residues. Germline assignment: CDR1 SGHVS and CDR2 FNYEAQ. The V gene lost 0 bases and the J gene lost 4 bases, with 13 bases spanning the gap. Written as DNA, the CDR3 is TGTGCCAGCAGCTTAGCGGCGGACTATCTATACAATGAGCAGTTCTTC. Amino acids: CASSLAADYLYNEQFF.

The rearrangement uses TRBV7-2 and TRBJ2-1; no reliable D call. Trimming took off 2 bases at V and 9 bases at J, with 17 bases between the two ends. Germline CDR1 reads SGHTA; CDR2 reads FQGNSA. This CDR3 is 15 amino acids long. As DNA, the CDR3 is TGTGCCAGCAGCTTACTGGGAAACTCCCGGGCTGAGCAGTTCTTC. Encoded protein: CASSLLGNSRAEQFF.

This clonotype was seen only a few times. This chain connects TRBV9 to TRBJ2-7, with a tentative D call TRBD2 (5 bases). Germline values: CDR1 SGDLS, CDR2 YYNGEE. This CDR3 spans 13 amino acids. Trimming cost V 0 bases and J 5 bases, with 9 bases left between them. CDR3 sequence: CASSVDRGDEQYF. The CDR3 region has the DNA TGTGCCAGCAGCGTAGACCGGGGTGACGAGCAGTACTTC.

This clonotype has more than one count but fewer than ten. The chain couples TRBV5-6 to TRBJ2-1; D remains unclear. The CDR3 spans 13 residues. V lost 1 base and J 10 bases, leaving 12 bases between the germline ends. Per the germline V gene, CDR1 is SGHDT and CDR2 is YYEEEE. CDR3 bases: TGTGCCAGCAGCTTGCAGTCCACCACGGAGCAGTTCTTC. Its translation: CASSLQSTTEQFF.

V is TRBV4-1 and J is TRBJ2-1; 11 bases are a match to TRBD2. The CDR3 extends over 15 amino acids. Germline V gene sequence: CDR1 MGHRA, CDR2 YSYEKL. J gave up 8 bases and V 4 bases, and 7 bases lay outside the gene matches. CDR3 sequence: CASSLAGGPADEQFF. CDR3 nucleotide sequence: TGCGCCAGCAGCCTAGCGGGGGGGCCCGCGGATGAGCAGTTCTTC.

The sample holds a few counts of this clonotype. The chain combines TRBV10-1 with TRBJ2-5, with D possibly being TRBD2 (6 bases). V dropped 5 bases and J dropped 10 bases, with 17 bases sitting between them. CDR3 length: 13 amino acids. The germline gives CDR1 WNHNN, CDR2 SYGVQD (reference sequence). The CDR3 is CASSYGISEGQYF. The CDR3 DNA reads TGCGCCAGCAGTTATGGGATATCGGAGGGCCAGTACTTC.

V usage is TRBV13 and J usage is TRBJ2-1; 9 positions agree with TRBD2. Germline CDR1 is PRHDT and CDR2 is FYEKMQ (reference sequence). There are 15 residues in the CDR3. V was clipped by 1 base and J by 9 bases; unmatched bases: 7. The CDR3 bases are TGTGCCAGCAGCTTAGATAGCGGGAGTAACAGTGAGCAGTTCTTC. It codes for CASSLDSGSNSEQFF.

There are many counts of this clonotype. One end of the junction varies from germline; a read error may be responsible. The chain recombines TRBV27 with TRBJ1-1; D is perhaps TRBD1 (5 bases). This CDR3 is 13 amino acids long. CDR1 MNHEY and CDR2 SMNVEV come from the germline V gene (reference sequence). The CDR3 nucleotides are TGTGCCAGCAGTCTATCGGGGGAAACTGAAGCTTTCTTT. Protein product: CASSLSGETEAFF.